This T cell receptor (beta chain) was sequenced during a study of blood T cells in healthy people across ages. Study-wide findings and caveats: Older individuals had lower TCR beta diversity per million T cells (the decline was roughly linear). Fewer expanded clones and more diversity marked long-lived versus aged donors. Unsorted PBMC material precluded a definitive naive versus antigen-experienced comparison.

There are a few counts of this clonotype. What it binds is not known. With a J-beta primer mix and a sample-barcoded 5' primer, a second PCR ran about 7 to 12 cycles. CDR3-containing paired-end reads numbered at least 2.5 million in each sample. TCRdb recomputed calls from the 5' RACE reads with MiXCR, one row per CDR3 protein. Seen here are 1,800,000 or so distinct CDR3 sequences, about two fifths observed once, and the top ten hold 23%. The sequence derives from a human donor in good health. Sequencing was done on a sample of blood.

CDR3 protein: CASSRTGTGDMDTQYF. The CDR3 nucleotides are TGTGCCAGCAGCCGTACCGGGACAGGGGATATGGATACGCAGTATTTT. This chain connects TRBV11-2 to TRBJ2-3, with 10 bases that match TRBD1. The CDR3 is made up of 16 amino acids. Germline trimming cut 5 bases from V and 6 bases from J; bases unmatched to any gene: 11. Germline assignment: CDR1 SGHAT and CDR2 FQNNGV.